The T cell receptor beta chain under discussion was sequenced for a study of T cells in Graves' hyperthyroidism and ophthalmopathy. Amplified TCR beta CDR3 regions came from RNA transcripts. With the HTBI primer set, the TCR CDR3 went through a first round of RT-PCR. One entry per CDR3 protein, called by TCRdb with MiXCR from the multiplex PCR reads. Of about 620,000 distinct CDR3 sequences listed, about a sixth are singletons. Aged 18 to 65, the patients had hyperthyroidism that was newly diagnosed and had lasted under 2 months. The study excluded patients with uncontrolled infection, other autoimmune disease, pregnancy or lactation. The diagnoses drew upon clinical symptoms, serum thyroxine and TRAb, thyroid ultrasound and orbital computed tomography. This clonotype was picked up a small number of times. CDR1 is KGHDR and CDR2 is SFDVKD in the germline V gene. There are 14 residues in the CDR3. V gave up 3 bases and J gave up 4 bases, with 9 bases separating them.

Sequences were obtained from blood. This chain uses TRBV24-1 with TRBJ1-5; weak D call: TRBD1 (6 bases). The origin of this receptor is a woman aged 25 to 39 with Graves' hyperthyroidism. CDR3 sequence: CATSDPGTNQPQHF. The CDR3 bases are TGTGCCACCAGTGATCCCGGGACAAATCAGCCCCAGCATTTT.